This T cell receptor (beta chain) derives from a study of T cell responses to AZD1222 COVID-19 vaccine. General observations from the study: Repertoires were sampled only after the peak T cell response. Close to half of spike-specific TCRs reportedly recognize unmutated variant regions.

Of note for this clone: The antigen remains unidentified.

Assay used: immunoSEQ multiplex PCR; TCRdb lists only in-frame clones, some missing. In the table there are some 150,000 clones, around nine tenths of which are singletons. The TCR comes from an adult who had recovered from COVID-19. This material consisted of peripheral blood, taken after recovery from COVID-19.

CDR3 bases: TGTGCCAGCAGTTACGGCCTAGCGGAGATTACGTTGAACACCGGGGAGCTGTTTTTT. It encodes CASSYGLAEITLNTGELFF. The chain recombines TRBV6-2 or TRBV6-3 with TRBJ2-2; 7 bases align to TRBD2. Germline V lookup: CDR1 MNHEY, CDR2 SVGEGT. CDR3 size: 19 residues. Trimming removed 2 bases from V and 1 base from J; junction bases left unmatched: 13.